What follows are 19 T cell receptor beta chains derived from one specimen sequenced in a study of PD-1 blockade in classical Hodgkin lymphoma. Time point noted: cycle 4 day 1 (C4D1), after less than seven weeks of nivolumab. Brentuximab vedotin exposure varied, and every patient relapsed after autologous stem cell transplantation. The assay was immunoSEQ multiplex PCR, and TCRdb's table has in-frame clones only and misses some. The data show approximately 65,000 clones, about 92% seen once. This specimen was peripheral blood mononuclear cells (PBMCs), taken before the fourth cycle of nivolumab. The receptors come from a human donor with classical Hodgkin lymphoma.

CDR3 residues: CASSLWTGYNEQFF. Written as DNA, the CDR3 is TGTGCCAGCAGCTTGTGGACTGGGTACAATGAGCAGTTCTTC. The chain carries TRBV7-6 and TRBJ2-1, with D possibly matching TRBD2 (5 bases). The CDR3 totals 14 residues. V lost 3 bases to trimming and J lost 4 bases, with 10 bases between them. Germline CDR1 is SGHVS and CDR2 is FNYEAQ.

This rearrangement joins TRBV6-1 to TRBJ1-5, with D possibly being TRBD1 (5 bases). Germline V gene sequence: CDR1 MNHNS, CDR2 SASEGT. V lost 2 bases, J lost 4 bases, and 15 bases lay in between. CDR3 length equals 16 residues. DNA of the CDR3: TGTGCCAGCAGTGAAAGTGTTACAGGAGTTAATCAGCCCCAGCATTTT. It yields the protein CASSESVTGVNQPQHF.

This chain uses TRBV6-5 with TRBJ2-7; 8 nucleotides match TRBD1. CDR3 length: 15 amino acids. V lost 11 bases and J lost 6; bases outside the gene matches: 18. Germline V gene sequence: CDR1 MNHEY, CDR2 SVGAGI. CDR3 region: CASTRSGTGACEQYF. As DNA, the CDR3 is TGTGCCTCCACGAGATCCGGGACAGGAGCCTGCGAGCAGTACTTC.

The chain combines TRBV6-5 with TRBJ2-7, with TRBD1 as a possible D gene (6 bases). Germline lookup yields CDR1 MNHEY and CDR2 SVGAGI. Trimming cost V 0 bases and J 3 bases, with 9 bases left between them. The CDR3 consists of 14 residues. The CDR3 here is CASSYSTGLYEQYF. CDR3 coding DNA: TGTGCCAGCAGTTACTCAACAGGGCTCTACGAGCAGTACTTC.

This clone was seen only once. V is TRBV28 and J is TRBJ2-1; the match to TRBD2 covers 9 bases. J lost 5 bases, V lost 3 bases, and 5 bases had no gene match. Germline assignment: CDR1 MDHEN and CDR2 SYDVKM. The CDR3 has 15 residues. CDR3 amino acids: CASSLTSGAHNEQFF. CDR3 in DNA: TGTGCCAGCAGTTTGACTAGCGGAGCCCACAATGAGCAGTTCTTC.

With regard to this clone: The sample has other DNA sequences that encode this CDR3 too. Here the CDR3 DNA reads TGTGCCAGCCCCCACCAGGACAGAAACACTGAAGCTTTCTTT. Translated: CASPHQDRNTEAFF. The genes are TRBV2 and TRBJ1-1; TRBD1 is a possible D gene (6 bases). Trimming pared 8 bases from V and 2 bases from J, leaving 15 bases between. This CDR3 comprises 14 residues. Germline V gene data show CDR1 as SNHLY and CDR2 as FYNNEI. The full variable domain, with the rest looked up from reference TRBV2 and TRBJ1-1, is EPEVTQTPSHQVTQMGQEVILRCVPISNHLYFYWYRQILGQKVEFLVSFYNNEISEKSEIFDDQFSVERPDGSNFTLKIRSTKLEDSAMYFCASPHQDRNTEAFFGQGTRLTVV.

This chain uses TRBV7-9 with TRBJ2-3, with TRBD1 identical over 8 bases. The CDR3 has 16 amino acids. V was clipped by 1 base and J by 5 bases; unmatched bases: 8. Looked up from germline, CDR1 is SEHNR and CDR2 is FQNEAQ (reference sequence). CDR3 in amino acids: CASSLGGQGAVDTQYF. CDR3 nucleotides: TGTGCCAGCAGCTTAGGGGGCCAGGGGGCGGTAGATACGCAGTATTTT.

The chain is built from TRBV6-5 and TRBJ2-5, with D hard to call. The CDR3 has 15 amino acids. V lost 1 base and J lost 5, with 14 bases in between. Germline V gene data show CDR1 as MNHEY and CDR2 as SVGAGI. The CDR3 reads CASSYFGVPGETQYF. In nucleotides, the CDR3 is TGTGCCAGCAGTTACTTTGGGGTCCCTGGGGAGACCCAGTACTTC.

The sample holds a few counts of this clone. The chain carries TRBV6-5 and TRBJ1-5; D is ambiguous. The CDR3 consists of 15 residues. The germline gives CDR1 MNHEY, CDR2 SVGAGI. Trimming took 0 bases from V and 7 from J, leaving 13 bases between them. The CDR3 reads CASSYSHRNNQPQHF. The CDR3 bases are TGTGCCAGCAGTTACTCTCACCGCAATAACCAGCCCCAGCATTTT.

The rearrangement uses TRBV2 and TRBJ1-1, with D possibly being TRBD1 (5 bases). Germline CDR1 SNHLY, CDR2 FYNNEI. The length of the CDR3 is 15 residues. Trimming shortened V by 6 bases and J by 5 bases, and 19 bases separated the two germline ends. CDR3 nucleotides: TGTGCCAGCAGAAGTTCACAGGACGGAAGGACTGAAGCTTTCTTT. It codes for CASRSSQDGRTEAFF.

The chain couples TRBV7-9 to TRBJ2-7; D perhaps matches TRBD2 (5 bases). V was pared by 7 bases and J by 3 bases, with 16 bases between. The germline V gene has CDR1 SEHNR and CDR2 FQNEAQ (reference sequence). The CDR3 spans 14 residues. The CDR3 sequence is CASTPLGSSYEQYF. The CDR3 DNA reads TGTGCCAGCACGCCTCTAGGGAGTAGCTACGAGCAGTACTTC.

CDR3 amino acids: CASSLAGEFGPQHF. DNA of the CDR3: TGTGCCAGCAGCTTAGCCGGGGAGTTCGGGCCCCAGCATTTT. The chain links TRBV11-2 to TRBJ1-5; no clear D gene. Germline CDR1 reads SGHAT; CDR2 reads FQNNGV. The CDR3 has 14 amino acids. V was cut by 1 base and J by 9 bases, with 13 bases left in between.

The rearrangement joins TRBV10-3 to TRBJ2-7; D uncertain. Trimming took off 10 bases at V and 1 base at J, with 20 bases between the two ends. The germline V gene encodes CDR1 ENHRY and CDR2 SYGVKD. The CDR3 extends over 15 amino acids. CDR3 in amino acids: CATLQSAGRSYEQYF. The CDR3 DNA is TGTGCCACCCTTCAGTCGGCCGGTAGGTCCTACGAGCAGTACTTC.

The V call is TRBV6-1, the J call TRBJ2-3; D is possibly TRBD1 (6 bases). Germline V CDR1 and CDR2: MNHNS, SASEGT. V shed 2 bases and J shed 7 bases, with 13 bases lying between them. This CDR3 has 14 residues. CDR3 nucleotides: TGTGCCAGCAGTGAACATCGACAGGCAAATACGCAGTATTTT. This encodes CASSEHRQANTQYF.

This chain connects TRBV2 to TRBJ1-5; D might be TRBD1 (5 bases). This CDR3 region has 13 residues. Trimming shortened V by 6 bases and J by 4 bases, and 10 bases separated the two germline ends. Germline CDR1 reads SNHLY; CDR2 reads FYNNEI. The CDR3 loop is CASREQANQPQHF. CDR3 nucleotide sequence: TGTGCCAGCAGAGAACAGGCGAATCAGCCCCAGCATTTT. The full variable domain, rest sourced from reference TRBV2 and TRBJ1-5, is EPEVTQTPSHQVTQMGQEVILRCVPISNHLYFYWYRQILGQKVEFLVSFYNNEISEKSEIFDDQFSVERPDGSNFTLKIRSTKLEDSAMYFCASREQANQPQHFGDGTRLSIL.

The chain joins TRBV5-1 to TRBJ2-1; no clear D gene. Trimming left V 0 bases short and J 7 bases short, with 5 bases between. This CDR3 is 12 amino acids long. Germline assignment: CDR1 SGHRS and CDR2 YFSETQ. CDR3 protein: CASSLEGNEQFF. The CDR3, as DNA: TGCGCCAGCAGCTTGGAAGGGAATGAGCAGTTCTTC. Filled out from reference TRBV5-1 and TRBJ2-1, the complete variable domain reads KAGVTQTPRYLIKTRGQQVTLSCSPISGHRSVSWYQQTPGQGLQFLFEYFSETQRNKGNFPGRFSGRQFSNSRSEMNVSTLELGDSALYLCASSLEGNEQFFGPGTRLTVL.

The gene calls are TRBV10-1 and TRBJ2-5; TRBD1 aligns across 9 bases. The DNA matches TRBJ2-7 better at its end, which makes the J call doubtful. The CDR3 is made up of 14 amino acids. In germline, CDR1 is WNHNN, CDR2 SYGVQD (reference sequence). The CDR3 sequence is CASTPPGQGYEQYF. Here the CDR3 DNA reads TGCGCCAGCACCCCACCGGGACAGGGATACGAGCAGTACTTC.

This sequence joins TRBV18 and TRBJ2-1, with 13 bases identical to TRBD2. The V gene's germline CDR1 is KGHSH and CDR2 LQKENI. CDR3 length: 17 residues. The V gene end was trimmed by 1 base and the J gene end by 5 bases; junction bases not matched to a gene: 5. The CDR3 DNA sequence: TGTGCCAGCTCACCACTACTAGCGGGAGGGCCAAACAATGAGCAGTTCTTC. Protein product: CASSPLLAGGPNNEQFF.

CDR3 sequence: CASSPVGRETQYF. In DNA form, the CDR3 reads TGTGCCAGCAGCCCCGTGGGTAGAGAGACCCAGTACTTC. The rearrangement joins TRBV7-6 to TRBJ2-5; D is ambiguous. The CDR3 loop spans 13 amino acids. Trimming stripped 5 bases from V and 4 bases from J, with 11 bases between. Germline V gene lookup returns CDR1 SGHVS and CDR2 FNYEAQ.